Listed below are T cell receptor beta chains from one sample, sequenced in a study of blood T cell repertoires in COVID-19. Clones were sequenced by immunoSEQ multiplex PCR, and TCRdb holds only the in-frame ones, with some missing. Among about 180,000 clones listed, approximately 89% were seen once. The sequencing input was peripheral blood. All receptors come from a woman in her 30s with acute or convalescent COVID-19. Both conserved end residues are part of each CDR3. The D gene is left open where the match is weak. The size field is filled for only some rows; it gives once, few, many or a size class.

clone_size: -
v_call: TRBV28
d_call: -
cdr3_length: 13
j_call: TRBJ1-5
cdr3_aa: CASSPWGDQPQHF
cdr3_nt: TGTGCCAGCAGTCCTTGGGGGGATCAGCCCCAGCATTTT

clone_size: -
v_call: TRBV19
d_call: TRBD2
cdr3_length: 18
j_call: TRBJ2-1
cdr3_aa: CASSIGTSGRGRENEQFF
cdr3_nt: TGTGCCAGTAGTATTGGGACTAGCGGGAGGGGGAGGGAAAATGAGCAGTTCTTC

clone_size: -
v_call: TRBV2
d_call: TRBD1
cdr3_length: 13
j_call: TRBJ2-1
cdr3_aa: CASTRDRGNEQFF
cdr3_nt: TGTGCCAGCACGCGCGACAGGGGGAATGAGCAGTTCTTC

clone_size: once
v_call: TRBV6-5
d_call: -
cdr3_length: 16
j_call: TRBJ1-4
cdr3_aa: CASSYGAGGLGGKLFF
cdr3_nt: TGTGCCAGCAGTTACGGGGCGGGGGGCCTAGGTGGAAAACTGTTTTTT

clone_size: -
v_call: TRBV5-1
d_call: TRBD2
cdr3_length: 14
j_call: TRBJ2-3
cdr3_aa: CASSSVAGEDTQYF
cdr3_nt: TGCGCCAGCAGCTCAGTAGCGGGAGAGGATACGCAGTATTTT

clone_size: -
v_call: TRBV21-1
d_call: -
cdr3_length: 16
j_call: TRBJ1-2
cdr3_aa: CASSKAPGHLPDGYTF
cdr3_nt: TGTGCCAGCAGCAAAGCACCGGGACATCTTCCTGATGGCTACACCTTC

clone_size: -
v_call: TRBV10-3
d_call: TRBD2
cdr3_length: 14
j_call: TRBJ2-1
cdr3_aa: CAITSSGRGSEQFF
cdr3_nt: TGTGCCATCACTTCTAGCGGGAGGGGTAGTGAGCAGTTCTTC

clone_size: -
v_call: TRBV28
d_call: TRBD1
cdr3_length: 14
j_call: TRBJ1-1
cdr3_aa: CASSSIGQVPEAFF
cdr3_nt: TGTGCCAGCAGTTCGATAGGACAGGTCCCTGAAGCTTTCTTT

clone_size: -
v_call: TRBV5-1
d_call: TRBD2
cdr3_length: 18
j_call: TRBJ2-1
cdr3_aa: CASSLVASGLAGVDEQFF
cdr3_nt: TGCGCCAGCAGCTTGGTGGCTTCGGGACTAGCGGGAGTTGATGAGCAGTTCTTC

clone_size: -
v_call: TRBV2
d_call: -
cdr3_length: 15
j_call: TRBJ2-3
cdr3_aa: CASSEWPGSTDTQYF
cdr3_nt: TGTGCCAGCAGTGAGTGGCCAGGGAGCACAGATACGCAGTATTTT

clone_size: -
v_call: TRBV27
d_call: -
cdr3_length: 16
j_call: TRBJ1-6
cdr3_aa: CASSVDPGAPNSPLHF
cdr3_nt: TGTGCCAGCAGTGTCGATCCAGGGGCACCAAATTCACCCCTCCACTTT

clone_size: -
v_call: TRBV11-2
d_call: -
cdr3_length: 16
j_call: TRBJ2-1
cdr3_aa: CASSLDGRGSYNEQFF
cdr3_nt: TGTGCCAGCAGCTTAGATGGCCGGGGCTCCTACAATGAGCAGTTCTTC

clone_size: -
v_call: TRBV6-5
d_call: -
cdr3_length: 14
j_call: TRBJ2-7
cdr3_aa: CASSYLSWGSEQYF
cdr3_nt: TGTGCCAGCAGTTACCTTTCTTGGGGCTCCGAGCAGTACTTC

clone_size: -
v_call: TRBV11-2
d_call: TRBD2
cdr3_length: 15
j_call: TRBJ2-5
cdr3_aa: CASSSRLAGGETQYF
cdr3_nt: TGTGCCAGCAGCTCACGACTAGCGGGGGGAGAGACCCAGTACTTC

clone_size: once
v_call: TRBV15
d_call: -
cdr3_length: 14
j_call: TRBJ2-3
cdr3_aa: CATSRVSRTDTQYF
cdr3_nt: TGTGCCACCAGCAGAGTTTCTCGCACAGATACGCAGTATTTT

clone_size: -
v_call: TRBV12-3/TRBV12-4
d_call: -
cdr3_length: 12
j_call: TRBJ2-1
cdr3_aa: CASSLRDNEQFF
cdr3_nt: TGTGCCAGCAGTCTACGGGACAATGAGCAGTTCTTC

clone_size: -
v_call: TRBV6-5
d_call: -
cdr3_length: 14
j_call: TRBJ1-3
cdr3_aa: CASRPNNSGNTIYF
cdr3_nt: TGTGCCAGCAGGCCGAACAACTCTGGAAACACCATATATTTT

clone_size: -
v_call: TRBV10-3
d_call: -
cdr3_length: 16
j_call: TRBJ2-3
cdr3_aa: CAISESLSGYTDTQYF
cdr3_nt: TGTGCCATCAGTGAGTCCCTTAGCGGATACACAGATACGCAGTATTTT

clone_size: once
v_call: TRBV14
d_call: -
cdr3_length: 19
j_call: TRBJ2-3
cdr3_aa: CASSQDVSGGLEGTDTQYF
cdr3_nt: TGTGCCAGCAGCCAAGATGTAAGTGGGGGACTCGAGGGCACAGATACGCAGTATTTT

clone_size: once
v_call: TRBV7-9
d_call: TRBD2
cdr3_length: 16
j_call: TRBJ2-1
cdr3_aa: CASSPAGTSGFNEQFF
cdr3_nt: TGTGCCAGCAGCCCCGCCGGGACTAGCGGATTCAATGAGCAGTTCTTC

clone_size: -
v_call: TRBV6-6
d_call: -
cdr3_length: 15
j_call: TRBJ2-1
cdr3_aa: CASSERAQQGNEQFF
cdr3_nt: TGTGCCAGCAGCGAACGCGCCCAACAGGGTAATGAGCAGTTCTTC

clone_size: -
v_call: TRBV16
d_call: TRBD1
cdr3_length: 17
j_call: TRBJ1-4
cdr3_aa: CASSRDRGFEANEKLFF
cdr3_nt: TGTGCCAGCTCCCGGGACAGGGGATTCGAGGCCAATGAAAAACTGTTTTTT

clone_size: -
v_call: TRBV15
d_call: -
cdr3_length: 12
j_call: TRBJ2-5
cdr3_aa: CATSRNVGTQYF
cdr3_nt: TGTGCCACCAGCAGAAATGTCGGGACCCAGTACTTC

clone_size: once
v_call: TRBV2
d_call: TRBD1
cdr3_length: 15
j_call: TRBJ1-1
cdr3_aa: CAGSVYGTGIAEAFF
cdr3_nt: TGTGCCGGCAGTGTATATGGGACAGGGATAGCTGAAGCTTTCTTT

clone_size: -
v_call: TRBV9
d_call: -
cdr3_length: 13
j_call: TRBJ2-7
cdr3_aa: CASSRLADYEQYF
cdr3_nt: TGTGCCAGCAGTAGACTCGCTGATTACGAGCAGTACTTC

clone_size: -
v_call: TRBV6-1
d_call: -
cdr3_length: 17
j_call: TRBJ1-5
cdr3_aa: CASSAEPPTPSNQPQHF
cdr3_nt: TGTGCCAGCAGTGCGGAGCCCCCTACACCTAGCAATCAGCCCCAGCATTTT

clone_size: -
v_call: TRBV25-1
d_call: -
cdr3_length: 14
j_call: TRBJ2-7
cdr3_aa: CASSEYSVPYEQYF
cdr3_nt: TGTGCCAGCAGTGAATATTCAGTGCCCTACGAGCAGTACTTC

clone_size: -
v_call: TRBV7-2
d_call: TRBD1
cdr3_length: 14
j_call: TRBJ1-6
cdr3_aa: CASKGDRRRSPLHF
cdr3_nt: TGTGCCAGCAAGGGGGACAGGCGCCGGTCACCCCTCCACTTT

clone_size: -
v_call: TRBV7-2
d_call: TRBD2
cdr3_length: 16
j_call: TRBJ2-5
cdr3_aa: CASSPELAGVRETQYF
cdr3_nt: TGTGCCAGCAGCCCCGAACTAGCGGGAGTTAGGGAGACCCAGTACTTC

clone_size: once
v_call: TRBV11-3
d_call: TRBD1
cdr3_length: 16
j_call: TRBJ2-2
cdr3_aa: CASTTGVPYNTGELFF
cdr3_nt: TGTGCCAGCACGACAGGGGTCCCCTATAACACCGGGGAGCTGTTTTTT

clone_size: -
v_call: TRBV7-9
d_call: -
cdr3_length: 15
j_call: TRBJ2-3
cdr3_aa: CASQGLGEGADTQYF
cdr3_nt: TGTGCCAGCCAGGGGTTGGGAGAGGGCGCAGATACGCAGTATTTT

clone_size: -
v_call: TRBV12-3/TRBV12-4
d_call: -
cdr3_length: 13
j_call: TRBJ1-6
cdr3_aa: CASQRNGDSPLHF
cdr3_nt: TGTGCCAGCCAACGAAACGGGGATTCACCCCTCCACTTT

clone_size: -
v_call: TRBV7-9
d_call: -
cdr3_length: 13
j_call: TRBJ1-1
cdr3_aa: CASSPRWNTEAFF
cdr3_nt: TGTGCCAGCAGCCCACGGTGGAACACTGAAGCTTTCTTT

clone_size: -
v_call: TRBV11-3
d_call: -
cdr3_length: 15
j_call: TRBJ2-3
cdr3_aa: CASSILRLPTDTQYF
cdr3_nt: TGTGCCAGCAGCATCTTGAGACTACCCACAGATACGCAGTATTTT

clone_size: -
v_call: TRBV9
d_call: -
cdr3_length: 15
j_call: TRBJ2-4
cdr3_aa: CASSVAAGPANIQYF
cdr3_nt: TGTGCCAGCAGCGTAGCCGCGGGCCCCGCAAACATTCAGTACTTC

clone_size: -
v_call: TRBV7-8
d_call: -
cdr3_length: 13
j_call: TRBJ1-1
cdr3_aa: CASSSNRGLEAFF
cdr3_nt: TGTGCCAGCAGCTCCAATAGGGGCCTGGAAGCTTTCTTT

clone_size: once
v_call: TRBV7-2
d_call: -
cdr3_length: 12
j_call: TRBJ1-3
cdr3_aa: CASSSLGGTIYF
cdr3_nt: TGTGCCAGCAGCTCGCTAGGCGGGACCATATATTTT

clone_size: -
v_call: TRBV2
d_call: -
cdr3_length: 11
j_call: TRBJ2-1
cdr3_aa: CASGQVNEQFF
cdr3_nt: TGTGCCAGCGGCCAGGTAAATGAGCAGTTCTTC

clone_size: -
v_call: TRBV5-4
d_call: TRBD2
cdr3_length: 16
j_call: TRBJ2-1
cdr3_aa: CASRSTGTSDYNEQFF
cdr3_nt: TGTGCCAGCAGATCCACCGGGACTAGCGACTACAATGAGCAGTTCTTC

clone_size: -
v_call: TRBV5-5
d_call: -
cdr3_length: 15
j_call: TRBJ2-2
cdr3_aa: CASRAGSPNTGELFF
cdr3_nt: TGTGCCAGCAGAGCAGGGTCTCCGAACACCGGGGAGCTGTTTTTT

clone_size: -
v_call: TRBV28
d_call: -
cdr3_length: 13
j_call: TRBJ1-2
cdr3_aa: CASSSGADYGYTF
cdr3_nt: TGTGCCAGCAGCTCTGGGGCAGACTATGGCTACACCTTC

clone_size: -
v_call: TRBV6-6
d_call: -
cdr3_length: 13
j_call: TRBJ2-1
cdr3_aa: CASEGATYNEQFF
cdr3_nt: TGTGCCAGCGAGGGCGCAACTTACAATGAGCAGTTCTTC

clone_size: -
v_call: TRBV6-5
d_call: TRBD1
cdr3_length: 14
j_call: TRBJ2-1
cdr3_aa: CASSQGAGSNEQFF
cdr3_nt: TGTGCCAGCAGTCAGGGGGCAGGGAGCAATGAGCAGTTCTTC

clone_size: -
v_call: TRBV27
d_call: -
cdr3_length: 13
j_call: TRBJ2-3
cdr3_aa: CASSSDFTDTQYF
cdr3_nt: TGTGCCAGCAGTTCGGACTTTACAGATACGCAGTATTTT

clone_size: medium-sized
v_call: TRBV5-4
d_call: TRBD2
cdr3_length: 15
j_call: TRBJ2-5
cdr3_aa: CASSLIVAGQETQYF
cdr3_nt: TGTGCCAGCAGCTTAATAGTAGCGGGCCAAGAGACCCAGTACTTC